One TCR beta chain is described in this entry. Its antigen is undetermined. This sample was included in a study of T-cell memory formation after mild COVID-19. Across the study: Largely donor-specific TCR clusters were found.

Study conclusions and caveats: From day 15 to 85, contracting clones were balanced between CD4 and CD8, whereas later expanders leaned toward CD4+. There was no confirmation that second-wave clones peaking on day 37 were SARS-CoV-2 specific.

TCRdb re-called the 5' RACE reads with MiXCR, one entry per CDR3 protein. This table holds over 350,000 distinct CDR3 sequences, roughly 24% found once. Germline lookup yields CDR1 SGHVS and CDR2 FQNEAQ. V lost 1 base, J lost 0 bases, and 4 bases stayed unmatched. The CDR3 length is 16 residues. The receptor comes from an adult woman who had mild COVID-19 (a few samples of this study predate the infection). Cell type and time point are not known. Material for sequencing was PBMCs or a T cell subset sorted from them (not recorded which). This chain links TRBV7-8 with TRBJ1-1, with TRBD1 matching 8 bases. The CDR3 DNA follows: TGTGCCAGCAGCTTAGAGGCAGGGGGCATGAACACTGAAGCTTTCTTT. Protein product: CASSLEAGGMNTEAFF.